This T cell receptor beta chain stems from a study of blood T cell repertoires in COVID-19. The CDR3 is made up of 13 amino acids. The V gene's germline CDR1 is SGHRS and CDR2 YFSETQ. Trimming pared 0 bases from V and 4 bases from J, leaving 7 bases between. Authors' processing steps: Estimated nucleated cell counts came from reference gene primer amplification. Some clones are missing from TCRdb's copy, which holds only in-frame ones; the method was immunoSEQ multiplex PCR. The DNA was the basis for D and trimming; V, J and clone size are from that table. The sample shows some 340,000 clones, 83% of them seen only once.

This receptor was obtained from a woman aged 50 to 60 who had recovered from COVID-19. The sample comprised PBMCs or T cells enriched from blood (not recorded which). This chain connects TRBV5-1 to TRBJ1-2; D is ambiguous. The CDR3 bases are TGCGCCAGCAGCTTGGTGACAAGCTATGGCTACACCTTC. This sequence encodes CASSLVTSYGYTF.